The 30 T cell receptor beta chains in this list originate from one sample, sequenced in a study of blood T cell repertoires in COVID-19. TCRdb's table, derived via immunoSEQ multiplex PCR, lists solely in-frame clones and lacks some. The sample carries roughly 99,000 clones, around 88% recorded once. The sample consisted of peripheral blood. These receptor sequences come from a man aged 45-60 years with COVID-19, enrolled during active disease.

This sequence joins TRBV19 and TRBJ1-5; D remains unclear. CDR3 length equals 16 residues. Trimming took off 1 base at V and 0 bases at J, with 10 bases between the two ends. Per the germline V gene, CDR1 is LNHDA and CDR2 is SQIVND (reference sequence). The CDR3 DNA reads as TGTGCCAGTAGTATAGGGCCGTATTCTAGCAATCAGCCCCAGCATTTT. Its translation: CASSIGPYSSNQPQHF.

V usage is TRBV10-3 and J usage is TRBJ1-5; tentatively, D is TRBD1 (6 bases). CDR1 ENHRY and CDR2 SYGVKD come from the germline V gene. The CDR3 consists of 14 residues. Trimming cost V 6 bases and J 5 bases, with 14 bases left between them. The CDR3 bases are TGTGCCATCAGCCAGAGGGGGGGGGATCAGCCCCAGCATTTT. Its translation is CAISQRGGDQPQHF.

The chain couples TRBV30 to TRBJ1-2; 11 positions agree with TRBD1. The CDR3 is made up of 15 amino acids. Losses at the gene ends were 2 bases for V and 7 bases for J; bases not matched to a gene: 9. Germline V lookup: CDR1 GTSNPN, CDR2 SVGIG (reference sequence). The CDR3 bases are TGTGCCTGGAGTATCCCTGGACAGGGGGCGGTTGGCTACACCTTC. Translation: CAWSIPGQGAVGYTF.

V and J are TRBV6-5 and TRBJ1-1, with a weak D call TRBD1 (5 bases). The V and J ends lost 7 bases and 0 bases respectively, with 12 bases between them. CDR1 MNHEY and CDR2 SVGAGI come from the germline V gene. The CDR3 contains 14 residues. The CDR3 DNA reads TGTGCCAGCACCTTAGGACACCTGAACACTGAAGCTTTCTTT. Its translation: CASTLGHLNTEAFF.

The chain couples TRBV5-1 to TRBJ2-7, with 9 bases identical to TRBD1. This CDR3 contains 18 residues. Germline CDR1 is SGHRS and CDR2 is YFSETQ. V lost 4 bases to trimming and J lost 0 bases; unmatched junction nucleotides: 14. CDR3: CASSLSDGQGFYSYEQYF. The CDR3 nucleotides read TGCGCCAGCAGCCTATCTGATGGACAGGGGTTTTACTCCTACGAGCAGTACTTC.

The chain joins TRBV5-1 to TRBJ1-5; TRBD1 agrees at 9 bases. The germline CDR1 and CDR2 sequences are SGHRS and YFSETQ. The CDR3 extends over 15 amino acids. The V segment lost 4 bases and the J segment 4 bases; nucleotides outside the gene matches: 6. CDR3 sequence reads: CASSAGQGLNQPQHF. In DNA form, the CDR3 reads TGCGCCAGCAGCGCGGGACAGGGCTTGAATCAGCCCCAGCATTTT.

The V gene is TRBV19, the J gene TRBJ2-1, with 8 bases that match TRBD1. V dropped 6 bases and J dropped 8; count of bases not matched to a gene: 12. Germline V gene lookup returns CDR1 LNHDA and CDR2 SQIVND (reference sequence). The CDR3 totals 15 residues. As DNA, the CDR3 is TGTGCCAGTAGATCCCGGGCAGGGGGCTGGTATGAGCAGTTCTTC. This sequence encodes CASRSRAGGWYEQFF. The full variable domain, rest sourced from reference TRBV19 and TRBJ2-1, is DGGITQSPKYLFRKEGQNVTLSCEQNLNHDAMYWYRQDPGQGLRLIYYSQIVNDFQKGDIAEGYSVSREKKESFPLTVTSAQKNPTAFYLCASRSRAGGWYEQFFGPGTRLTVL.

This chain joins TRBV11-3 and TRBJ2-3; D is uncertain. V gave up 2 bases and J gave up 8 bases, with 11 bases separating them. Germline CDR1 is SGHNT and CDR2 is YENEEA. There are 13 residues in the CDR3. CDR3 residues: CASSLSIAGTQYF. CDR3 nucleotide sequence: TGTGCCAGCAGCTTATCAATAGCCGGTACGCAGTATTTT.

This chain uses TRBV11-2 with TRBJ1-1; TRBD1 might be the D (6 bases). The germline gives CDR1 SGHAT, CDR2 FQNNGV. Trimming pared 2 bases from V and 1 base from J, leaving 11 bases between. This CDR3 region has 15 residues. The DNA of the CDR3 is TGTGCCAGCAGCTTAATGGGGGCTACGAACACTGAAGCTTTCTTT. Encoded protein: CASSLMGATNTEAFF.

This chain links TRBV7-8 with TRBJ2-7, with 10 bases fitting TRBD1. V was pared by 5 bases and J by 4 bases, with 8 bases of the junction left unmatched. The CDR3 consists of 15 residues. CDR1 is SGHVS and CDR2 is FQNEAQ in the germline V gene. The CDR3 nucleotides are TGTGCCAGCAGCATAGGATGGGACAGGGGTTACGAGCAGTACTTC. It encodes CASSIGWDRGYEQYF.

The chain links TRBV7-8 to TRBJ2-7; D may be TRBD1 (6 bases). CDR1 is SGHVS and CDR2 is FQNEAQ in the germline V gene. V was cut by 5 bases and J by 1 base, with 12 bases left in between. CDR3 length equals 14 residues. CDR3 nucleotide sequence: TGTGCCAGCAGCCCTTCGACAGGTTCCTACGAGCAGTACTTC. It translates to CASSPSTGSYEQYF.

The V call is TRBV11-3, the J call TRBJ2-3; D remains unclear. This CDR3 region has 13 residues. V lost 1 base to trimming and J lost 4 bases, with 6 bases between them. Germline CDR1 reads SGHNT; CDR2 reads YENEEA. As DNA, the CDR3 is TGTGCCAGCAGCTTAGGTGGGCCAGATACGCAGTATTTT. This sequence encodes CASSLGGPDTQYF.

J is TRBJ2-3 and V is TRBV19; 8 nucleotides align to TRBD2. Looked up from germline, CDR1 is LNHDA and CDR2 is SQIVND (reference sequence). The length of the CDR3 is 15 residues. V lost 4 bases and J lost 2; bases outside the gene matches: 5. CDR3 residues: CASSKLAVTTDTQYF. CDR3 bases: TGTGCCAGTAGTAAACTAGCGGTTACCACAGATACGCAGTATTTT.

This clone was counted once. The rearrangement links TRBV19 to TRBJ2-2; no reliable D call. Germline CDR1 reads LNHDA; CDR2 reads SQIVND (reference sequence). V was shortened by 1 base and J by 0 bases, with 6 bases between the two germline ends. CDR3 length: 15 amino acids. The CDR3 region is CASSIGLANTGELFF. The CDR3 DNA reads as TGTGCCAGTAGTATAGGACTCGCGAACACCGGGGAGCTGTTTTTT.

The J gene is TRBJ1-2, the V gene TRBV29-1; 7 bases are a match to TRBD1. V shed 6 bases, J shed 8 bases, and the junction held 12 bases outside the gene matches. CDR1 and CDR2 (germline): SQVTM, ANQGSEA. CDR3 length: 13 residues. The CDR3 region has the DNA TGCAGCGTCGAGGCGGCACAGGGGAGAGGCTACACCTTC. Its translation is CSVEAAQGRGYTF.

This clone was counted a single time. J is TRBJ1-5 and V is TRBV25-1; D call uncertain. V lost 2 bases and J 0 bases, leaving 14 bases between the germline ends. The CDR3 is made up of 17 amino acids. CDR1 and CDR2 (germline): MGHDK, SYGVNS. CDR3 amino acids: CASSEAHSRFSNQPQHF. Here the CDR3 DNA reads TGTGCCAGCAGTGAAGCCCACTCCAGGTTTAGCAATCAGCCCCAGCATTTT.

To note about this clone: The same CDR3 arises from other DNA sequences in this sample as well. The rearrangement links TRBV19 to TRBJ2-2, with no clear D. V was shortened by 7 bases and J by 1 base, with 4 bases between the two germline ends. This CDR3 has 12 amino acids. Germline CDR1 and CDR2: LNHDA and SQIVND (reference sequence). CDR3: CASNLNTGELFF. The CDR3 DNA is TGTGCCAGTAATCTGAACACCGGGGAGCTGTTTTTT.

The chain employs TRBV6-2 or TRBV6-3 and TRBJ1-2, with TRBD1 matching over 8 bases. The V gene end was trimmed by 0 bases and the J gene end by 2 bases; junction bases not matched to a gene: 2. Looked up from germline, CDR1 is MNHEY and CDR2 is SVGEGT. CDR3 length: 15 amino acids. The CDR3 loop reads CASSYSDRANYGYTF. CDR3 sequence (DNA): TGTGCCAGCAGTTACTCGGACAGGGCCAACTATGGCTACACCTTC.

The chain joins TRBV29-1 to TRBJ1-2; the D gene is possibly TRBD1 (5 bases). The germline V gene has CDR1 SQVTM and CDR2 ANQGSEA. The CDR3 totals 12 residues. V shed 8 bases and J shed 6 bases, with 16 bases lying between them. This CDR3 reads CSIFGGIDGYTF. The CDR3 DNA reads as TGCAGCATCTTCGGGGGGATCGATGGCTACACCTTC.

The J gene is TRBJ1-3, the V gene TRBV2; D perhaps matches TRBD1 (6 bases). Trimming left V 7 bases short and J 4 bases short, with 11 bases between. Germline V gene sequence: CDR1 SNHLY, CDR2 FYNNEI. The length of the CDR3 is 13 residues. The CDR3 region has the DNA TGTGCCAGCATTAACAGGGTCGGAAACACCATATATTTT. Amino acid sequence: CASINRVGNTIYF.

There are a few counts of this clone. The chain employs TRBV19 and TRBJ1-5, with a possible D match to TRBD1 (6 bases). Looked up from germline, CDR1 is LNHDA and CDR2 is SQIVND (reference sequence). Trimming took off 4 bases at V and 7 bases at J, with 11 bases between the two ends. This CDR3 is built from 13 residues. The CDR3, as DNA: TGTGCCAGTAGTACCTCTAGGGGGCAGCCCCAGCATTTT. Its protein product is CASSTSRGQPQHF.

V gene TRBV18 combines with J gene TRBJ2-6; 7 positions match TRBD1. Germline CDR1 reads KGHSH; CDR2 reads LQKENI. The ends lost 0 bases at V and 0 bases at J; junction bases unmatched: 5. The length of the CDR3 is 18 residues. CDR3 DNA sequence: TGTGCCAGCTCACCACCCAACAGGGGCCTCTCTGGGGCCAACGTCCTGACTTTC. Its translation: CASSPPNRGLSGANVLTF. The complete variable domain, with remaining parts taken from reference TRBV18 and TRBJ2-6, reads NAGVMQNPRHLVRRRGQEARLRCSPMKGHSHVYWYRQLPEEGLKFMVYLQKENIIDESGMPKERFSAEFPKEGPSILRIQQVVRGDSAAYFCASSPPNRGLSGANVLTFGAGSRLTVL.

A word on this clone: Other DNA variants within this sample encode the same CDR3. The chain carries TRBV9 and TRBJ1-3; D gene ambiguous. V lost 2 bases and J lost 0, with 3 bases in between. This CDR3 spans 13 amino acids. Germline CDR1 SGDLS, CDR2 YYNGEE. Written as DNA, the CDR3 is TGTGCCAGCAGCGTCAACTCTGGAAACACCATATATTTT. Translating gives CASSVNSGNTIYF.

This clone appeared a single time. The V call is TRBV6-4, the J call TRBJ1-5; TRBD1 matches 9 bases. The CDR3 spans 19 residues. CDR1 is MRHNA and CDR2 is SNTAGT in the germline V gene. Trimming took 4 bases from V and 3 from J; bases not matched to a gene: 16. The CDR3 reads CASSAPGDRDAKNNQPQHF. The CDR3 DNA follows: TGTGCCAGCAGTGCCCCGGGGGACAGGGACGCAAAAAACAATCAGCCCCAGCATTTT.

The DNA for the CDR3 is TGTGCCAGTACCCCGGACAGGGGTTATTCACCCCTCCACTTT. Residues: CASTPDRGYSPLHF. The rearrangement joins TRBV19 to TRBJ1-6; 9 nucleotides agree with TRBD1. Trimming took 7 bases from V and 8 from J; bases not matched to a gene: 6. The CDR3 is made up of 14 amino acids. Germline assignment: CDR1 LNHDA and CDR2 SQIVND (reference sequence).

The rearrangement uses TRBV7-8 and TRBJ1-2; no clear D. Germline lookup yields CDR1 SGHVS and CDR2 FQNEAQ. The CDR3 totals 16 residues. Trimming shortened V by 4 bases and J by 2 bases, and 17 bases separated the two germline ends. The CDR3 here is CASSSDISGRNYGYTF. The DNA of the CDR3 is TGTGCCAGCAGCTCAGACATTTCCGGCCGGAACTATGGCTACACCTTC.

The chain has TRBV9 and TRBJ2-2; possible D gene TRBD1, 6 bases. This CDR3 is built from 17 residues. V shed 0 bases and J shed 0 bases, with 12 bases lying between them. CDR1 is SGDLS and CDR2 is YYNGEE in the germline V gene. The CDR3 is CASSVARGNPNTGELFF. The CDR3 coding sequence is TGTGCCAGCAGCGTAGCGAGGGGGAACCCGAACACCGGGGAGCTGTTTTTT.

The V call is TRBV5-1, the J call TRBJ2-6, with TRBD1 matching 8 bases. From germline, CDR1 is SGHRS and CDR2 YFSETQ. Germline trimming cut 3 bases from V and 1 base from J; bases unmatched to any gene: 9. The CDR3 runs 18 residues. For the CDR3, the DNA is TGCGCCAGCAGCTCCCCGGGACAGGACGTGTCTGGGGCCAACGTCCTGACTTTC. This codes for CASSSPGQDVSGANVLTF.

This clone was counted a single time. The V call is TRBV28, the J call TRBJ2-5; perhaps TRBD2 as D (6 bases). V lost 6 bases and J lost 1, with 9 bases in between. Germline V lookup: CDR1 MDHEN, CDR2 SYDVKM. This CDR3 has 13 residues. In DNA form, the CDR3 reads TGTGCCAGCAGGGGGGGAACCCAAGAGACCCAGTACTTC. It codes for CASRGGTQETQYF.

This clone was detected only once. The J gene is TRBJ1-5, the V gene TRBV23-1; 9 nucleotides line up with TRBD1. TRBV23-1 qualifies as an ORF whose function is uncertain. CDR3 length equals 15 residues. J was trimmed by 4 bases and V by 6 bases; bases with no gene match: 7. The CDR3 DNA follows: TGCGCCAGCAGCCCTACAGGGGGCGGAAATCAGCCCCAGCATTTT. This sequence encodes CASSPTGGGNQPQHF.